This T cell receptor (beta chain) was found in a study of Ad26.COV2.S vaccination and SARS-CoV-2 variants (TCRdb year 2021). In the study overall: Donors in the vaccine arm were drawn from COV1001, a phase I-IIa trial of Ad26.COV2.S in healthy adults that was multicentre, randomized, double-blind and placebo-controlled. Ad26.COV2.S was administered intramuscularly at a dose of 5x10^10 or 1x10^11 viral particles, either as one shot or as two shots given 56 days apart. Sequencing of the TCRbeta repertoire served to evaluate the specificity and breadth of SARS-CoV-2-reactive T cell receptors following Ad26.COV2.S vaccination. A total of approximately 32 samples were included in the TCR-sequenced set, comprising around 20 Ad26.COV2.S vaccine recipients, 5 placebo recipients and 8 SARS-CoV-2 convalescent individuals. Trial participants were randomized into five groups of five: low-dose or high-dose Ad26.COV2.S given once or twice, or placebo on both occasions. Investigators remained blinded to trial group allocation during experiments and outcome assessment. Summary of the overall study and its limitations: After vaccination, substantial breadth of spike-specific CD8+ and CD4+ T cell responses was reported. The authors noted that total T cell responses may have been underestimated by the TCR breadth and depth analyses. Ad26.COV2.S recipients had higher spike-specific TCR breadth than placebo recipients (P = 0.0014). Comparable non-spike TCR breadth was observed between vaccine and placebo recipients, consistent with only spike being contained in the vaccine. The study was not powered to compare responses between vaccine doses or regimens.

Explained via the paper, the treatment or condition label denotes: 15 to 20 received Ad26.COV2.S at low or high dose, single or two shots; five or six received placebo; per-sample allocation not given. For vaccine and placebo recipients, repertoires were sequenced using samples collected on day 63 after the first injection. Between 29 July and 7 August 2020, Cohort 1b enrolled about 27 adults aged 18-55 years at one site in Boston, USA. Ad26.COV2.S was a replication-incompetent adenovirus type 26 vector that expressed a prefusion-stabilized SARS-CoV-2 spike protein derived from the original Wuhan strain. As to this clone: What antigen it recognizes has not been identified. No qualities accompany the bases; no much larger clone lies one base away.

The germline V gene (reference sequence) supplies CDR1 SGHKS and CDR2 YYEKEE. Deletion took 4 bases off V and 1 base off J, with a span of 15 bases between the germline ends. The cysteine opens and the phenylalanine closes a CDR3 of 15 amino acids. The sequence is cut down to CDR3 DNA, 45 bases in frame from base 1. The immunoSEQ Assay was the method used to sequence TCRbeta CDR3 regions. After extraction, genomic DNA underwent amplification by bias-controlled multiplex PCR, followed by high-throughput sequencing. Under the source paper's analysis protocol: To quantify the absolute abundance of every unique TCRbeta CDR3 region, sequences were collapsed and filtered. T cell fraction was estimated by normalizing TCRbeta template counts to usable DNA, with usable DNA measured through amplification of reference genes found in all nucleated cells. Repertoire TCRs were annotated as SARS-CoV-2-specific by exact matching of V gene, CDR3 amino acid sequence and J gene to a known reactive TCR set. The reference SARS-CoV-2 TCR set came from MIRA and was filtered for enrichment in COVID-19-positive ImmuneCODE repertoires, removing public or cross-reactive TCRs. Based on the MIRA antigens, annotated TCRs were further analysed at the level of specific ORF or position within ORF. Depth was the summed frequency of annotated unique rearrangements, while breadth was defined as annotated unique rearrangements over total unique productive rearrangements. Two-sided Wilcoxon rank-sum tests were used to compare TCR breadth between groups. TCRdb limited this immuneACCESS table to in-frame rearrangements with V and J called. A share of clones is missing; checked studies link under half to unresolved V genes, and the rest is unexplained. The DNA was the basis for D and trimming; V, J and clone size are from that table. The sample contains approximately 410,000 clones, about nine tenths of them found a single time. About 1.7% of the sample is taken by the ten largest.

This specimen was peripheral blood, taken in a trial of Ad26.COV2.S vaccine versus placebo. The TCR originated in a person between 18 and 65 years old who received the Ad26.COV2.S COVID-19 vaccine or a placebo. Here the chain combines TRBV5-5 and TRBJ2-7; TRBD2 could be the D gene, as 5 bases match. The nucleotide sequence reads as follows: TGTGCCAGCAGCCCCGGAGGTTGGGGATCCTACGAGCAGTACTTC. This sequence encodes CASSPGGWGSYEQYF.